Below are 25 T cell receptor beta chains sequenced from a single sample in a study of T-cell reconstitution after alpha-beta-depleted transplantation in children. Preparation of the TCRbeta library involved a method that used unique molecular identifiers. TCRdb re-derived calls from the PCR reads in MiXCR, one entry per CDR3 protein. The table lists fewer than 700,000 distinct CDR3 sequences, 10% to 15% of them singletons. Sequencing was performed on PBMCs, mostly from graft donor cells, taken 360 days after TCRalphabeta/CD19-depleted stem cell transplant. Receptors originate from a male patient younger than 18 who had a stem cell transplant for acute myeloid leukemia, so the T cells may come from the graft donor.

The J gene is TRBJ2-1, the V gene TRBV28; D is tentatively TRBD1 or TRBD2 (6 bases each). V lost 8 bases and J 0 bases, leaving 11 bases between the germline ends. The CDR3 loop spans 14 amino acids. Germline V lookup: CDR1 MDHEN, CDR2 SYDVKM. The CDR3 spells CASSGGFSYNEQFF. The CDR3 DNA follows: TGTGCCAGCTCCGGGGGCTTCTCCTACAATGAGCAGTTCTTC.

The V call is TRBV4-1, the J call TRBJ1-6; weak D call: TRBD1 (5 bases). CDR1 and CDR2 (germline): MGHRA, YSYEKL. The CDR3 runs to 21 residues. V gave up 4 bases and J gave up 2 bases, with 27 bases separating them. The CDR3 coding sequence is TGCGCCAGCAGCCGGATCTCAGGGTTTGAGGGGCTTCGGACCTATAATTCACCCCTCCACTTT. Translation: CASSRISGFEGLRTYNSPLHF.

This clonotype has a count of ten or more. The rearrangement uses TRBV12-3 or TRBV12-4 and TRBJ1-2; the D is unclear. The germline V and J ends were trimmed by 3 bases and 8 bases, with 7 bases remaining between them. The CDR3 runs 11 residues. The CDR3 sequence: CASSFLRGYTF. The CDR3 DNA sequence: TGTGCCAGCAGTTTTCTCCGCGGCTACACCTTC.

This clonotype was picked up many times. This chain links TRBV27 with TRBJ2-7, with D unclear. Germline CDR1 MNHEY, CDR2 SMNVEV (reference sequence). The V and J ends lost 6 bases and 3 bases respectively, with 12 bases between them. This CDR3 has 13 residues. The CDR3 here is CASSRATVYEQYF. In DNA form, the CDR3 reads TGTGCCAGCAGCCGAGCGACCGTCTACGAGCAGTACTTC.

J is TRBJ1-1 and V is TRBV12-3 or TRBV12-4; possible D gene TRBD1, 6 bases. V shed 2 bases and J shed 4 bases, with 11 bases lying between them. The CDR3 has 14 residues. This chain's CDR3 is CASSLFQGTTEAFF. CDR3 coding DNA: TGTGCCAGCAGTTTATTCCAGGGGACCACTGAAGCTTTCTTT.

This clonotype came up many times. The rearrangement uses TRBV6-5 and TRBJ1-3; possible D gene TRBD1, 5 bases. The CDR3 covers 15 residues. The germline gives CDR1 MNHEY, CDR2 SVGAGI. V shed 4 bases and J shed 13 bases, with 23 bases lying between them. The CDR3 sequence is CASSSESPRQSGIYF. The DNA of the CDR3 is TGTGCCAGCAGTTCCGAATCCCCCCGACAGTCGGGGATATATTTT.

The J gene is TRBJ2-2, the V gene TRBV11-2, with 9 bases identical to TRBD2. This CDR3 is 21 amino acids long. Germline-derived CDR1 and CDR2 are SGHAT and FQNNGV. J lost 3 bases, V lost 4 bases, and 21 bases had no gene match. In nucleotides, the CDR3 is TGTGCCAGCAGCTCAGGAGGCATCGGACAGCCGGGACTAGCCTACACCGGGGAGCTGTTTTTT. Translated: CASSSGGIGQPGLAYTGELFF.

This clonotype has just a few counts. The CDR3 is CASSPGIRLAGGELFF. DNA for the CDR3: TGTGCCAGCAGCCCCGGCATTAGACTAGCGGGCGGGGAGCTGTTTTTT. The rearrangement links TRBV11-2 to TRBJ2-2; 10 positions match TRBD2. Per germline, CDR1 SGHAT and CDR2 FQNNGV. CDR3 length: 16 amino acids. V was pared by 5 bases and J by 7 bases, with 10 bases of the junction left unmatched.

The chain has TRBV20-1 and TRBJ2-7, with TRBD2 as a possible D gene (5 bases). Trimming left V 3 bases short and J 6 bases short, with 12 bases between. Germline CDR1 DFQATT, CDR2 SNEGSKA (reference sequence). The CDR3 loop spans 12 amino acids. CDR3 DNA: TGCAGTGCTAGGAGAGGGCCCCCCGAGCAGTACTTC. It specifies CSARRGPPEQYF.

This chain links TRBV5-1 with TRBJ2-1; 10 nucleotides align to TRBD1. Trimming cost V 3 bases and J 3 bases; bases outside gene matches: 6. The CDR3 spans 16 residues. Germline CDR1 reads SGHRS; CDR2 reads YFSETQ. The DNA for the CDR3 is TGCGCCAGCAGCTCATTTCGGACAGGGGGCTACAATGAGCAGTTCTTC. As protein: CASSSFRTGGYNEQFF. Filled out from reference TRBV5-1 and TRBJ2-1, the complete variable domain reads KAGVTQTPRYLIKTRGQQVTLSCSPISGHRSVSWYQQTPGQGLQFLFEYFSETQRNKGNFPGRFSGRQFSNSRSEMNVSTLELGDSALYLCASSSFRTGGYNEQFFGPGTRLTVL.

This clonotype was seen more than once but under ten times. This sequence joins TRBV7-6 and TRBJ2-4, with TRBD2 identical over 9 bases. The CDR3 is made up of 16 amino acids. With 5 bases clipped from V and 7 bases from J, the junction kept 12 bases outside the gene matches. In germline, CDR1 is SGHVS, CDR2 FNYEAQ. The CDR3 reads CASSPTSGPFGNIQYF. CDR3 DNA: TGTGCCAGCAGCCCGACTAGCGGCCCCTTCGGGAACATTCAGTACTTC.

CDR3 DNA sequence: TGTGCCAGCAGCCTAAGGACTAGCGGGAAGAATGAGCAGTTCTTC. Translated, it gives CASSLRTSGKNEQFF. The rearrangement uses TRBV7-3 and TRBJ2-1; 12 positions agree with TRBD2. This CDR3 comprises 15 residues. V gave up 5 bases and J gave up 7 bases; unmatched junction bases: 6. The germline V gene encodes CDR1 SGHTA and CDR2 FQGTGA.

CDR3 sequence reads: CSARDWGDSGAGTGANTDTQYF. CDR3 DNA: TGCAGTGCTAGAGATTGGGGGGATTCCGGGGCCGGGACAGGGGCCAACACAGATACGCAGTATTTT. V and J are TRBV20-1 and TRBJ2-3; 10 bases match TRBD1. In germline, CDR1 is DFQATT, CDR2 SNEGSKA (reference sequence). The CDR3 is 22 amino acids. V dropped 0 bases and J dropped 2; count of bases not matched to a gene: 23.

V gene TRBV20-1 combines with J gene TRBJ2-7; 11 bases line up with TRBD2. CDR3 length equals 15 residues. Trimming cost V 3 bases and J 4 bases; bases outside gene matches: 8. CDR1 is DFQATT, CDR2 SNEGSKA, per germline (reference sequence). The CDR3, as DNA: TGCAGTGCTAGTCTACTAGCGGGAGCGATGTACGAGCAGTACTTC. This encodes CSASLLAGAMYEQYF.

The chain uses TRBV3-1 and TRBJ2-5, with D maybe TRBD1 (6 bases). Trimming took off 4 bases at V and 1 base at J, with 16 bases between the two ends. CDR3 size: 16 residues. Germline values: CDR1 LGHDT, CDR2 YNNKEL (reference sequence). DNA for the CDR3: TGTGCCAGCAGCCCATCCCCACGGACAGTCCAAGAGACCCAGTACTTC. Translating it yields CASSPSPRTVQETQYF.

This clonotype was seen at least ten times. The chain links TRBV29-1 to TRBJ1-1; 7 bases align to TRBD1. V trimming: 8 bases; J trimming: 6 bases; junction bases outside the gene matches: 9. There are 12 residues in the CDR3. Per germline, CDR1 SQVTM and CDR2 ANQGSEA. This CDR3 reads CSLRTGEAEAFF. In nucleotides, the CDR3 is TGCAGCCTACGAACAGGGGAAGCTGAAGCTTTCTTT.

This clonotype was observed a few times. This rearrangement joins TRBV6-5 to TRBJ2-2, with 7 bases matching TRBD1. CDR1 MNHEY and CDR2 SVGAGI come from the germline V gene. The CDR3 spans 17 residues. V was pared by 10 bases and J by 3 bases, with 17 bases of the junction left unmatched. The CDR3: CATSQRQGVWDTGELFF. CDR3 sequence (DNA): TGTGCCACCTCCCAGCGACAGGGAGTATGGGACACCGGGGAGCTGTTTTTT.

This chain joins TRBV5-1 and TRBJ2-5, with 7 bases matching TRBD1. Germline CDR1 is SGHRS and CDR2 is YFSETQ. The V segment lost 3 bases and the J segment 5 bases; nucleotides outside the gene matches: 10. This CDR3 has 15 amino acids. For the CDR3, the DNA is TGCGCCAGCAGCTCGAATCAGGGGGTGGAGGAGACCCAGTACTTC. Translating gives CASSSNQGVEETQYF.

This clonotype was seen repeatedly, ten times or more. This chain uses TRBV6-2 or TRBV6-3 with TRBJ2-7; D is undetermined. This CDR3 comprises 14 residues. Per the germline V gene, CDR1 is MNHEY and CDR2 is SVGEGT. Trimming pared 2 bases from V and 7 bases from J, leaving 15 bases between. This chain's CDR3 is CASSYIGRAQEQYF. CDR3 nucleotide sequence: TGTGCCAGCAGTTACATCGGTAGAGCTCAAGAGCAGTACTTC.

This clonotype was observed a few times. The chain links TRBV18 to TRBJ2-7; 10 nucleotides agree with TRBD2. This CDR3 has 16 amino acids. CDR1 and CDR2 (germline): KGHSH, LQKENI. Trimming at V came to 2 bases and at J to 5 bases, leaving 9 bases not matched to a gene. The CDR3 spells CASSPDIAGGRNEQYF. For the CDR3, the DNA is TGTGCCAGCTCACCAGATATAGCGGGAGGAAGAAACGAGCAGTACTTC.

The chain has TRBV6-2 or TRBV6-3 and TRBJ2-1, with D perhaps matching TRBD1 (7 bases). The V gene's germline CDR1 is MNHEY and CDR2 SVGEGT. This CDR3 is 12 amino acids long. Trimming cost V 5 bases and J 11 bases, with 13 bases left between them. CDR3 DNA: TGTGCCAGCAGTAGAGGGGGCGGGAAGCAGTTCTTC. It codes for CASSRGGGKQFF.

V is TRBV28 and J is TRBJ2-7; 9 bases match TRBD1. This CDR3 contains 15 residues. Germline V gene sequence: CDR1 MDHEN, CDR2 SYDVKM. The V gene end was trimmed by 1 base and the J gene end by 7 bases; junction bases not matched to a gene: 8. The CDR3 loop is CASSLSGTGFPEQYF. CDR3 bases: TGTGCCAGCAGTTTATCAGGGACAGGGTTCCCAGAGCAGTACTTC.

The CDR3 bases are TGTGCCATCCTCCAGGGAGTAGGAGACGAGCAGTACTTC. Translation gives CAILQGVGDEQYF. This chain uses TRBV12-3 or TRBV12-4 with TRBJ2-7; D assignment may be TRBD1 or TRBD2 (5 bases each). The V end was cut by 10 bases, the J end by 5 bases, with 18 bases between. The CDR3 totals 13 residues.

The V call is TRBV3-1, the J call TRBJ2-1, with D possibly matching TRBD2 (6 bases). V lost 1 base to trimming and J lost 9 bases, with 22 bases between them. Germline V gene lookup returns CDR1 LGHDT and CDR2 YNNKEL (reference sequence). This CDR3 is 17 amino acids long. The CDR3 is CASSQVVGRQGGREQFF. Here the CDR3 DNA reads TGTGCCAGCAGCCAAGTGGTGGGTCGGCAGGGAGGCCGTGAGCAGTTCTTC.

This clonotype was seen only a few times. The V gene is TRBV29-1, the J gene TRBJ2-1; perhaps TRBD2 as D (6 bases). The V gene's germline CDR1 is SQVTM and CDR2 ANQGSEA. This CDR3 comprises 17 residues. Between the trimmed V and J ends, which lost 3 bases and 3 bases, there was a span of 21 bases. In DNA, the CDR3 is TGCAGCGTTGAGGGCGGTGGGGGGAAGGGGTTCTACAATGAGCAGTTCTTC. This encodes CSVEGGGGKGFYNEQFF.